Each of the 10 T cell receptor beta chains below was sequenced from the same sample in a study of shared clonotypes between healthy human individuals. The repertoire was sequenced with immunoSEQ multiplex PCR; TCRdb's copy has only in-frame clones and lacks some. The data contain approximately 2,000,000 clones, 80% to 95% of them seen just once; the ten biggest clones take up approximately 0.39%. The source material was naive CD4+ T cells from PBMCs. Subset described: CD45RA+ positively selected. The receptors derive from a young man in good health. Some clones in this sample may be carry-over from other donors' samples.

The chain links TRBV10-3 to TRBJ1-2; D is unresolved. Germline values: CDR1 ENHRY, CDR2 SYGVKD. This CDR3 is 14 amino acids long. Trimming removed 10 bases at V and 0 bases at J, with 15 bases between. This chain's CDR3 is CASRPAMANYGYTF. The CDR3 region has the DNA TGTGCCAGCCGCCCCGCCATGGCTAACTATGGCTACACCTTC.

The chain links TRBV15 to TRBJ1-5, with D perhaps matching TRBD1 (5 bases). V was shortened by 0 bases and J by 7 bases, with 19 bases between the two germline ends. The CDR3 covers 17 residues. From germline, CDR1 is LNHNV and CDR2 YYDKDF (reference sequence). The CDR3 sequence is CATSRDRNLGDRQPQHF. For the CDR3, the DNA is TGTGCCACCAGCAGAGATAGGAATTTGGGGGATCGACAGCCCCAGCATTTT. Complete variable domain (other parts from reference TRBV15 and TRBJ1-5): DAMVIQNPRYQVTQFGKPVTLSCSQTLNHNVMYWYQQKSSQAPKLLFHYYDKDFNNEADTPDNFQSRRPNTSFCFLDIRSPGLGDTAMYLCATSRDRNLGDRQPQHFGDGTRLSIL.

For the CDR3, the DNA is TGTGCCAGCAGTTACTCGATTTCTAGGGGCACCGGGGAGCTGTTTTTT. Its translation: CASSYSISRGTGELFF. The chain combines TRBV6-5 with TRBJ2-2, with a weak D call TRBD1 (5 bases). Trimming cost V 0 bases and J 4 bases, with 12 bases left between them. CDR3 length: 16 residues. Germline CDR1 is MNHEY and CDR2 is SVGAGI.

In its sample, this clone was seen once. This rearrangement joins TRBV21-1 to TRBJ2-7. TRBV21-1 is a known pseudogene. The CDR3 has 15 amino acids. CDR3 loop: CASSKDTQGRHEQYF. CDR3 coding DNA: TGTGCCAGCAGCAAAGATACGCAGGGGAGGCACGAGCAGTACTTC.

This chain uses TRBV9 with TRBJ1-1, with D perhaps TRBD1 (6 bases). This CDR3 is 15 amino acids long. Trimming cost V 3 bases and J 4 bases, with 16 bases left between them. The germline V gene has CDR1 SGDLS and CDR2 YYNGEE. CDR3 loop: CASSALSTGTTEAFF. The CDR3, as DNA: TGTGCCAGCAGCGCCTTATCCACAGGGACCACTGAAGCTTTCTTT.

A single count supports this clone. Other DNA variants within this sample encode the same CDR3. This chain uses TRBV18 with TRBJ1-2; D is uncertain. V gave up 1 base and J gave up 6 bases, with 3 bases separating them. Per germline, CDR1 KGHSH and CDR2 LQKENI. This CDR3 has 11 amino acids. The CDR3 protein is CASSPQNGYTF. The CDR3 DNA reads TGTGCCAGCTCACCACAGAATGGCTACACCTTC.

Turning to this clone: The same CDR3 can be traced to other DNA sequences in this sample. The chain has TRBV6-5 and TRBJ2-7; perhaps TRBD1 as D (5 bases). Looked up from germline, CDR1 is MNHEY and CDR2 is SVGAGI. This CDR3 is built from 13 residues. The V end was cut by 6 bases, the J end by 1 base, with 10 bases between. The CDR3 spells CASRRPGSYEQYF. The CDR3 DNA reads TGTGCCAGCAGACGACCAGGGTCCTACGAGCAGTACTTC.

The gene calls are TRBV4-1 and TRBJ1-1, with D perhaps TRBD1 (5 bases). The CDR3 extends over 13 amino acids. With 6 bases removed from V and 3 bases from J, the gap between germline ends came to 11 bases. CDR1 is MGHRA and CDR2 is YSYEKL in the germline V gene. CDR3 in amino acids: CASSKRGDTEAFF. CDR3 nucleotide sequence: TGCGCCAGCAGTAAGCGGGGGGACACTGAAGCTTTCTTT.

J is TRBJ2-1 and V is TRBV7-9; the match to TRBD2 covers 12 bases. In germline, CDR1 is SEHNR, CDR2 FQNEAQ (reference sequence). The junction had 8 bases not matched to a gene; V was cut back by 2 bases and J by 6 bases. This CDR3 has 17 amino acids. CDR3 in DNA: TGTGCCAGCAGCTTACTCCCTAGCGGGAGGGAGCTCAATGAGCAGTTCTTC. Its translation is CASSLLPSGRELNEQFF.

The V gene is TRBV13, the J gene TRBJ2-3, with TRBD1 as a possible D gene (6 bases). V was pared by 3 bases and J by 4 bases, with 8 bases between. CDR1 PRHDT and CDR2 FYEKMQ come from the germline V gene (reference sequence). The CDR3 contains 13 residues. The CDR3, as DNA: TGTGCCAGCAGCTTGACAGGCCCAGATACGCAGTATTTT. It yields the protein CASSLTGPDTQYF.